This is a list of T cell receptor beta chains from one sample in a study of cytomegalovirus exposure and HLA in healthy donors. The method was immunoSEQ multiplex PCR; TCRdb's version includes in-frame clones alone and lacks a portion of them. The sample has some 64,000 clones; approximately 97% are singletons. Sequencing used PBMCs. Receptors originate from a woman aged 18-29 years in good health and CMV-seropositive. Both conserved end residues are part of each CDR3. D genes are given only for firm matches. Clone size is shown for a subset of rows, as once, few, many or a class of expanded clone.

CDR3aa: CASSSTPDTNGYTF; CDR3nt: TGTGCCAGTAGTTCGACCCCCGACACCAATGGCTACACCTTC; v_gene: TRBV19; j_gene: TRBJ1-2; d_gene: .; abundance: .
CDR3aa: CASSLAYGGEQYF; CDR3nt: TGCGCCAGCAGCTTGGCTTACGGTGGCGAGCAGTACTTC; v_gene: TRBV5-1; j_gene: TRBJ2-7; d_gene: .; abundance: once
CDR3aa: CASTKGGDTEAFF; CDR3nt: TGTGCCAGCACCAAGGGGGGGGACACTGAAGCTTTCTTT; v_gene: TRBV5-6; j_gene: TRBJ1-1; d_gene: .; abundance: .
CDR3aa: CASRSGLAYEQYF; CDR3nt: TGTGCCAGCAGGTCGGGACTAGCCTACGAGCAGTACTTC; v_gene: TRBV5-6; j_gene: TRBJ2-7; d_gene: TRBD2; abundance: once
CDR3aa: CASSPNPGHYNQPQHF; CDR3nt: TGTGCCAGCAGCCCAAATCCGGGACATTACAATCAGCCCCAGCATTTT; v_gene: TRBV28; j_gene: TRBJ1-5; d_gene: .; abundance: .
CDR3aa: CASLLGTDTQYF; CDR3nt: TGTGCCAGCCTCCTCGGGACAGATACGCAGTATTTT; v_gene: TRBV2; j_gene: TRBJ2-3; d_gene: .; abundance: .
CDR3aa: CSVVLFGGLSMAQYF; CDR3nt: TGCAGCGTTGTACTGTTTGGAGGTCTTTCTATGGCCCAGTACTTC; v_gene: TRBV29-1; j_gene: TRBJ2-5; d_gene: .; abundance: .
CDR3aa: CASSAGLSGTDTQYF; CDR3nt: TGTGCCAGCAGCGCGGGACTATCCGGCACAGATACGCAGTATTTT; v_gene: TRBV11-2; j_gene: TRBJ2-3; d_gene: TRBD2; abundance: .
CDR3aa: CASSGWTSGYNEQFF; CDR3nt: TGTGCCAGCAGCGGATGGACTAGCGGCTACAATGAGCAGTTCTTC; v_gene: TRBV9; j_gene: TRBJ2-1; d_gene: TRBD2; abundance: .
CDR3aa: CAISRTSRETQYF; CDR3nt: TGTGCCATCAGTCGGACTAGTCGAGAGACCCAGTACTTC; v_gene: TRBV10-3; j_gene: TRBJ2-5; d_gene: TRBD2; abundance: once
CDR3aa: CASKDRQAPWNEQFF; CDR3nt: TGTGCCAGCAAAGACCGACAGGCTCCTTGGAATGAGCAGTTCTTC; v_gene: TRBV6-1; j_gene: TRBJ2-1; d_gene: .; abundance: once
CDR3aa: CASSYLQGRSTGELFF; CDR3nt: TGTGCCAGCAGCTACCTCCAGGGGCGCTCGACCGGGGAGCTGTTTTTT; v_gene: TRBV5-6; j_gene: TRBJ2-2; d_gene: .; abundance: once
CDR3aa: CASSLGGPGELFF; CDR3nt: TGCGCCAGCAGCTTGGGGGGCCCCGGGGAGCTGTTTTTT; v_gene: TRBV5-1; j_gene: TRBJ2-2; d_gene: .; abundance: .
CDR3aa: CASSLASGYNEQFF; CDR3nt: TGTGCCAGCAGTTTAGCTAGCGGCTACAATGAGCAGTTCTTC; v_gene: TRBV28; j_gene: TRBJ2-1; d_gene: TRBD2; abundance: .
CDR3aa: CASSASGRFNEQFF; CDR3nt: TGTGCCAGCAGCGCTAGCGGGAGGTTTAATGAGCAGTTCTTC; v_gene: TRBV7-6; j_gene: TRBJ2-1; d_gene: TRBD2; abundance: .
CDR3aa: CASSVGASNYGYTF; CDR3nt: TGTGCCAGCAGCGTAGGGGCCAGCAACTATGGCTACACCTTC; v_gene: TRBV9; j_gene: TRBJ1-2; d_gene: .; abundance: .
CDR3aa: CASSHLNENQPQHF; CDR3nt: TGCGCCAGCAGCCACCTAAATGAAAATCAGCCCCAGCATTTT; v_gene: TRBV4-1; j_gene: TRBJ1-5; d_gene: .; abundance: .
CDR3aa: CASSERETEAFF; CDR3nt: TGTGCCAGCAGTGAGAGGGAAACTGAAGCTTTCTTT; v_gene: TRBV2; j_gene: TRBJ1-1; d_gene: .; abundance: .
CDR3aa: CAWSIPGGMIETQYF; CDR3nt: TGTGCCTGGAGTATCCCAGGGGGCATGATAGAGACCCAGTACTTC; v_gene: TRBV30; j_gene: TRBJ2-5; d_gene: TRBD1; abundance: .
CDR3aa: CASSSLDTSPAFRNYGYTF; CDR3nt: TGTGCCAGCAGTTCCTTGGACACCTCGCCGGCGTTTCGAAATTATGGCTACACCTTC; v_gene: TRBV28; j_gene: TRBJ1-2; d_gene: .; abundance: .
CDR3aa: CASTGTSGRAYEQYF; CDR3nt: TGTGCCAGCACGGGGACTAGCGGGAGAGCCTACGAGCAGTACTTC; v_gene: TRBV28; j_gene: TRBJ2-7; d_gene: TRBD2; abundance: .
CDR3aa: CASSGTLRPYNEQFF; CDR3nt: TGTGCCAGCAGTGGGACTCTTAGGCCCTACAATGAGCAGTTCTTC; v_gene: TRBV25-1; j_gene: TRBJ2-1; d_gene: .; abundance: .
CDR3aa: CASRPGQYHGYTF; CDR3nt: TGTGCCAGCAGACCCGGACAATACCATGGCTACACCTTC; v_gene: TRBV28; j_gene: TRBJ1-2; d_gene: .; abundance: .
CDR3aa: CASSAETGSSYEQYF; CDR3nt: TGTGCCAGCAGTGCGGAGACAGGGTCCTCCTACGAGCAGTACTTC; v_gene: TRBV6-4; j_gene: TRBJ2-7; d_gene: TRBD1; abundance: .
CDR3aa: CASSAQGASLGYTF; CDR3nt: TGTGCCAGCAGTGCCCAGGGGGCTTCCCTCGGCTACACCTTC; v_gene: TRBV6-5; j_gene: TRBJ1-2; d_gene: TRBD1; abundance: .
CDR3aa: CASSRYRDSSTDTQYF; CDR3nt: TGTGCCAGCTCAAGGTACCGGGACAGTAGCACAGATACGCAGTATTTT; v_gene: TRBV18; j_gene: TRBJ2-3; d_gene: TRBD1; abundance: .
CDR3aa: CASSLGGRTGANVLTF; CDR3nt: TGTGCCAGCAGCTTGGGCGGGAGAACTGGGGCCAACGTCCTGACTTTC; v_gene: TRBV5-6; j_gene: TRBJ2-6; d_gene: TRBD2; abundance: .
CDR3aa: CAQDSNYGYTF; CDR3nt: TGTGCCCAGGACAGCAACTATGGCTACACCTTC; v_gene: TRBV30; j_gene: TRBJ1-2; d_gene: .; abundance: .
CDR3aa: CASSRGQGLDGYTF; CDR3nt: TGTGCCAGCAGTCGAGGACAGGGCTTGGATGGCTACACCTTC; v_gene: TRBV27; j_gene: TRBJ1-2; d_gene: TRBD1; abundance: .
CDR3aa: CASSARLAVQETQYF; CDR3nt: TGTGCCAGCAGTGCGCGACTAGCGGTCCAAGAGACCCAGTACTTC; v_gene: TRBV27; j_gene: TRBJ2-5; d_gene: TRBD2; abundance: .
CDR3aa: CASSLNRGLGTEAFF; CDR3nt: TGTGCCAGCAGTTTAAACAGGGGATTAGGAACTGAAGCTTTCTTT; v_gene: TRBV7-9; j_gene: TRBJ1-1; d_gene: TRBD1; abundance: .
CDR3aa: CASSLGTSGGDTQYF; CDR3nt: TGCGCCAGCAGCTTGGGGACTAGCGGTGGGGATACGCAGTATTTT; v_gene: TRBV5-1; j_gene: TRBJ2-3; d_gene: TRBD2; abundance: .
CDR3aa: CASSLGTGGSNQPQHF; CDR3nt: TGTGCCAGCAGCTTGGGGACAGGGGGATCCAATCAGCCCCAGCATTTT; v_gene: TRBV5-6; j_gene: TRBJ1-5; d_gene: TRBD1; abundance: .
CDR3aa: CASSTGSYEQYF; CDR3nt: TGTGCCAGCTCAACAGGGTCCTACGAGCAGTACTTC; v_gene: TRBV18; j_gene: TRBJ2-7; d_gene: .; abundance: .
CDR3aa: CASRSRGSLYEQYF; CDR3nt: TGTGCCAGCAGATCGCGGGGTAGCCTCTACGAGCAGTACTTC; v_gene: TRBV28; j_gene: TRBJ2-7; d_gene: .; abundance: once
CDR3aa: CASRSTPGQPYGYTF; CDR3nt: TGTGCCAGCAGGTCTACCCCGGGACAACCCTATGGCTACACCTTC; v_gene: TRBV6-5; j_gene: TRBJ1-2; d_gene: .; abundance: .
CDR3aa: CASSLGTSGVQETQYF; CDR3nt: TGCGCCAGCAGCTTGGGGACTAGCGGGGTACAAGAGACCCAGTACTTC; v_gene: TRBV5-1; j_gene: TRBJ2-5; d_gene: TRBD2; abundance: .
CDR3aa: CASSLEPADEQFF; CDR3nt: TGTGCTAGCAGCCTTGAACCCGCGGATGAGCAGTTCTTC; v_gene: TRBV7-7; j_gene: TRBJ2-1; d_gene: .; abundance: .
CDR3aa: CASSTFRQVLRGYGYTF; CDR3nt: TGTGCCAGTAGTACCTTCCGACAGGTTCTGCGTGGCTATGGCTACACCTTC; v_gene: TRBV19; j_gene: TRBJ1-2; d_gene: .; abundance: .
CDR3aa: CASSPNRFGGIDNEQFF; CDR3nt: TGTGCCAGCAGTCCAAACCGTTTTGGCGGGATAGACAATGAGCAGTTCTTC; v_gene: TRBV2; j_gene: TRBJ2-1; d_gene: .; abundance: .